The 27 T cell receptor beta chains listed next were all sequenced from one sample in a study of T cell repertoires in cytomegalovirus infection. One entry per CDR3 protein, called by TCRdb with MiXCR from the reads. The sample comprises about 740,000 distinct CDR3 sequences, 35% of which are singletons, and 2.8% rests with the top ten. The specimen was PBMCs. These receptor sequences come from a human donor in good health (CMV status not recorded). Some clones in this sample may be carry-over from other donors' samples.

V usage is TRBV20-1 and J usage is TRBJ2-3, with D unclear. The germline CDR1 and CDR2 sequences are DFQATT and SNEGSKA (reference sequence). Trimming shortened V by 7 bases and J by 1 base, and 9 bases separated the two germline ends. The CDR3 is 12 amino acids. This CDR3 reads CSGGSGTDTQYF. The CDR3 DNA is TGCAGTGGAGGAAGTGGCACAGATACGCAGTATTTT.

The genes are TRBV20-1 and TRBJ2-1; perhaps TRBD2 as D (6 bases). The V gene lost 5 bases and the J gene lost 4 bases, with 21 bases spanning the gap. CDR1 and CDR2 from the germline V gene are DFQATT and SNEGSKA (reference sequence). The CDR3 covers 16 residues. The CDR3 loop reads CSALPVTGEVYNEQFF. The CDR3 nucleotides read TGCAGTGCTCTTCCCGTCACGGGAGAGGTTTACAATGAGCAGTTCTTC.

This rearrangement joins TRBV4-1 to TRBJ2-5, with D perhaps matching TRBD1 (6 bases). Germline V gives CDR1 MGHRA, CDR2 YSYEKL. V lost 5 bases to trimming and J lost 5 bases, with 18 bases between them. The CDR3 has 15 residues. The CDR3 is CASSAPQQGTETQYF. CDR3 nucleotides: TGCGCCAGCAGCGCCCCGCAGCAGGGGACGGAGACCCAGTACTTC.

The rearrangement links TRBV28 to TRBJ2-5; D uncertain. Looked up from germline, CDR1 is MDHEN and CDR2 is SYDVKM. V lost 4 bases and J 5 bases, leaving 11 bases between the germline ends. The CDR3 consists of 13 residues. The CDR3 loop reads CASSSPLPETQYF. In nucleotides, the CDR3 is TGTGCCAGCAGTTCCCCCCTGCCCGAGACCCAGTACTTC.

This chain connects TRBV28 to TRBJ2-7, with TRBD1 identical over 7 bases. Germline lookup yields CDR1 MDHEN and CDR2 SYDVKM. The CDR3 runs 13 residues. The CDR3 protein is CAISNRGSYEQYF. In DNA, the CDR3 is TGTGCTATCTCAAACAGGGGCTCCTACGAGCAGTACTTC.

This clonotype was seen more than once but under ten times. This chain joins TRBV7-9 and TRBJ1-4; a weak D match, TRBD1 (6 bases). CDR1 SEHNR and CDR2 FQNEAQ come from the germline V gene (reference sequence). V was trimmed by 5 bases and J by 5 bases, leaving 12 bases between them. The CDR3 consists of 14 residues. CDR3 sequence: CASSLQGKNEKLFF. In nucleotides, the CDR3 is TGTGCCAGCAGCCTACAGGGCAAAAATGAAAAACTGTTTTTT.

For the CDR3, the DNA is TGTGCCAGCAGTTACTTAGCGGTTTGGTCCTACGAGCAGTACTTC. Its protein product is CASSYLAVWSYEQYF. The rearrangement joins TRBV6-6 to TRBJ2-7; D may be TRBD2 (6 bases). The CDR3 covers 15 residues. V lost 1 base, J lost 1 base, and 11 bases lay in between. CDR1 is MNHNY, CDR2 SVGAGI, per germline (reference sequence).

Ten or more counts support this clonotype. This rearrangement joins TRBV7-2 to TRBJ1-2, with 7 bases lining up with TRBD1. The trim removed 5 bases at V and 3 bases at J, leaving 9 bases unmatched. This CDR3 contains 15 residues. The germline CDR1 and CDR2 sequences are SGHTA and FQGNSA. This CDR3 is CASSPSTGRDYGYTF. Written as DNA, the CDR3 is TGTGCCAGCAGCCCCTCGACAGGGAGGGACTATGGCTACACCTTC.

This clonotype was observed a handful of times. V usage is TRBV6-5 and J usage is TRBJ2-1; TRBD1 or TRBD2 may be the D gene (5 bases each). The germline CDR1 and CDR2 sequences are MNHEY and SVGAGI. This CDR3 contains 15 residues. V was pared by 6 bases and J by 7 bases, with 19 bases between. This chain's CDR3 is CASRKTGTRTNEQFF. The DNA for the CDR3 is TGTGCCAGCAGGAAGACCGGGACCCGGACGAATGAGCAGTTCTTC.

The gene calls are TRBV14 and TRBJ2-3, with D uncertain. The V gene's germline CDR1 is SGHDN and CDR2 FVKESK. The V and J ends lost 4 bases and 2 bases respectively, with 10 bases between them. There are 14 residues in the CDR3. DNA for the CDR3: TGTGCCAGCAGCCGCCGCAGATTCACAGATACGCAGTATTTT. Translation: CASSRRRFTDTQYF.

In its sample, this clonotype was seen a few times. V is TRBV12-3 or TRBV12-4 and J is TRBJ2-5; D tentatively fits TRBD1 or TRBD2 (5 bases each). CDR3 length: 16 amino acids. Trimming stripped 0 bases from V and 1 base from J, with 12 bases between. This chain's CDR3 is CASSLAPAGSQETQYF. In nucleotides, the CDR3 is TGTGCCAGCAGTTTAGCGCCCGCAGGGAGCCAAGAGACCCAGTACTTC.

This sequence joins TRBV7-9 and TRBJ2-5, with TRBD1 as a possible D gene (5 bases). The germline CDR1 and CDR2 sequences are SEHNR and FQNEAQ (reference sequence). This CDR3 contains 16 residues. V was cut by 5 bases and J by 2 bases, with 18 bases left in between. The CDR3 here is CASSPTALDRQETQYF. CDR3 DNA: TGTGCCAGCAGCCCGACCGCCCTAGACAGACAAGAGACCCAGTACTTC.

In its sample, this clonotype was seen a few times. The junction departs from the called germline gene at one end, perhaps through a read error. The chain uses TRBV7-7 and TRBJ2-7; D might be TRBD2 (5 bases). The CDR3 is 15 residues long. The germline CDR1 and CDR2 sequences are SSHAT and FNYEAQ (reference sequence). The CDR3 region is CASSLANMAIYEQYF. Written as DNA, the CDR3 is TGTGCTAGCAGCTTAGCGAATATGGCGATTTACGAGCAGTACTTC.

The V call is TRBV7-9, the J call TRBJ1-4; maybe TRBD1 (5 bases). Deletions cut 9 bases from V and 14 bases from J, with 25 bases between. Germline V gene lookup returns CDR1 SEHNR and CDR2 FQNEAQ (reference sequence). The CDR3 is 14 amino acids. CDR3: CASTSGTTASGLFF. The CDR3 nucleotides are TGTGCCAGTACCTCCGGGACGACAGCGAGCGGGCTGTTTTTT. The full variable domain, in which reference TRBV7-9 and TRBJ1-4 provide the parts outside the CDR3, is DTGVSQNPRHKITKRGQNVTFRCDPISEHNRLYWYRQTLGQGPEFLTYFQNEAQLEKSRLLSDRFSAERPKGSFSTLEIQRTEQGDSAMYLCASTSGTTASGLFFGSGTQLSVL.

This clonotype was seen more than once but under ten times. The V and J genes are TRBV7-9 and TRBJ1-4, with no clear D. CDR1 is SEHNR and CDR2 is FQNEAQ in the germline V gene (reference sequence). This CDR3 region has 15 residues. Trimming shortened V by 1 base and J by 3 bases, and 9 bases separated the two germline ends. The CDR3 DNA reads TGTGCCAGCAGCTTAGACGGCAGCGCTAATGAAAAACTGTTTTTT. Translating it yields CASSLDGSANEKLFF.

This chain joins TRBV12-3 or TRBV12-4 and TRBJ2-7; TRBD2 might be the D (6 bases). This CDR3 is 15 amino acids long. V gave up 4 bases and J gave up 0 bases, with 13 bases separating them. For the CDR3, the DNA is TGTGCCAGCAGTTATTCCGGGAGCGCCTCCTACGAGCAGTACTTC. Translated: CASSYSGSASYEQYF.

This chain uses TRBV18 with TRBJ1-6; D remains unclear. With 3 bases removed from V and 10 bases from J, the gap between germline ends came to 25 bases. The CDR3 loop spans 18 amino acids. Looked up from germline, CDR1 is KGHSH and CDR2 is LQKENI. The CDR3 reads CASSPFLSGPNKVSPLHF. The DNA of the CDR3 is TGTGCCAGCTCACCCTTCCTATCCGGGCCGAACAAAGTCTCACCCCTCCACTTT. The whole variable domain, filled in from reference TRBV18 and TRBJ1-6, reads NAGVMQNPRHLVRRRGQEARLRCSPMKGHSHVYWYRQLPEEGLKFMVYLQKENIIDESGMPKERFSAEFPKEGPSILRIQQVVRGDSAAYFCASSPFLSGPNKVSPLHFGNGTRLTVT.

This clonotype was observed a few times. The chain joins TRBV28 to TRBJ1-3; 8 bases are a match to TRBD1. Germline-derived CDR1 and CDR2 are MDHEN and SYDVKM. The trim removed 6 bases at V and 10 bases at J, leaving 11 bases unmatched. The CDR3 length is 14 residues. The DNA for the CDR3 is TGTGCCAGCAGGGCCCAGGGGGCTCTTAGGACCATATATTTT. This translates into CASRAQGALRTIYF.

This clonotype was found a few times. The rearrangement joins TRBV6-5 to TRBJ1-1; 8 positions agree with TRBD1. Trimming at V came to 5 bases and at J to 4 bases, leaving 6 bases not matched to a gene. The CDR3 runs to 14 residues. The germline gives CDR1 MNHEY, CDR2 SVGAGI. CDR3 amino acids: CASSPGGGSTEAFF. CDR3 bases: TGTGCCAGCAGTCCAGGGGGCGGGAGCACTGAAGCTTTCTTT.

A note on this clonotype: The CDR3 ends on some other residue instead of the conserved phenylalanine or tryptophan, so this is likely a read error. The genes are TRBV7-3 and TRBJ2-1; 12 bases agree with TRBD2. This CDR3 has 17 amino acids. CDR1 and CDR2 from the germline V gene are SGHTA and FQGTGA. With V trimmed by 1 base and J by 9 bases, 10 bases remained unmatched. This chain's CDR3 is CASSLMRSSGGAGEQFC. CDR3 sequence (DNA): TGTGCCAGCAGCTTAATGAGGTCTAGCGGGGGGGCCGGTGAGCAGTTCTGC.

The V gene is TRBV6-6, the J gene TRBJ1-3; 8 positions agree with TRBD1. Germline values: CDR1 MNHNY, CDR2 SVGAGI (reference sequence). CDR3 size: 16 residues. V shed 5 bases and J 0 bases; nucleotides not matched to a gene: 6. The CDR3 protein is CASSGDRGLSGNTIYF. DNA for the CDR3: TGTGCCAGCAGTGGAGACAGGGGCCTCTCTGGAAACACCATATATTTT.

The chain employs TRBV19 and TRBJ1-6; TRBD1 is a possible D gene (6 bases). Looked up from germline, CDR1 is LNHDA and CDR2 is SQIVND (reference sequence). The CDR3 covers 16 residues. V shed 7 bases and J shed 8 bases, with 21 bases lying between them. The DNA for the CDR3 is TGTGCCAGTACCCGCCGGGGGACACGAACCCATTCACCCCTCCACTTT. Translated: CASTRRGTRTHSPLHF.

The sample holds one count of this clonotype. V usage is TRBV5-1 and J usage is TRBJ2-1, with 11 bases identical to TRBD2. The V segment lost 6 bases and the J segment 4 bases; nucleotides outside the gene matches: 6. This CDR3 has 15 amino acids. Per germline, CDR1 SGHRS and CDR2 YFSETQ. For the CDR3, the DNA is TGCGCCAGCACCAATCCTAGCGGGGGGTACAATGAGCAGTTCTTC. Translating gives CASTNPSGGYNEQFF.

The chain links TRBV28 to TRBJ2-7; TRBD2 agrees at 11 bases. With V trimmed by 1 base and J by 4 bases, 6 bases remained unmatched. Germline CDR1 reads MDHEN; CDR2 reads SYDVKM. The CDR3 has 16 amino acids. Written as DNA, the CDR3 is TGTGCCAGCAGTTTATCTACTAGCGGGAGAGGTTACGAGCAGTACTTC. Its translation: CASSLSTSGRGYEQYF.

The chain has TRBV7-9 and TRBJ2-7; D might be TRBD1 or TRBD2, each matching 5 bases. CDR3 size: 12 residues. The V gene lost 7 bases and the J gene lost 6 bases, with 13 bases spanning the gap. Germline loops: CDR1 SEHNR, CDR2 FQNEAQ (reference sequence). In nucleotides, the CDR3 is TGTGCCAGCACCTTTGGGGGTCGCGAGCAGTACTTC. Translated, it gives CASTFGGREQYF.

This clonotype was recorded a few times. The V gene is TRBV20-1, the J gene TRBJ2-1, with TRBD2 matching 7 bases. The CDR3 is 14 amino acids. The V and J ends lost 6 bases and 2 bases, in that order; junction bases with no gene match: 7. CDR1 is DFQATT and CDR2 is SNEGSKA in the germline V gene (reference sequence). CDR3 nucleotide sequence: TGCAGTGCCCCTCTAGCGGAGCCCTACAATGAGCAGTTCTTC. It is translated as CSAPLAEPYNEQFF.

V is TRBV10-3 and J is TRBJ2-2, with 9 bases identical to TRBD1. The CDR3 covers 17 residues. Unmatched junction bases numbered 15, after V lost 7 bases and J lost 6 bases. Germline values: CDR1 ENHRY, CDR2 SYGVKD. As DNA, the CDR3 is TGTGCCATCAAACCGGGACAGGGAGTGTCTTGGGCCGGGGAGCTGTTTTTT. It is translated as CAIKPGQGVSWAGELFF.